These 24 T cell receptor beta chains were sequenced from one sample in a study of cytomegalovirus exposure and HLA in healthy donors. PCR was performed using 60 Vbeta and 13 Jbeta primers. Assay: immunoSEQ multiplex PCR; the TCRdb copy retains only in-frame clones and omits some. The table lists 140,000 to 150,000 clones, approximately 80% of them singletons. Input material: PBMCs. The receptors stem from a woman under 30 in good health and CMV-seropositive.

The rearrangement uses TRBV6-1 and TRBJ1-5; TRBD1 agrees at 8 bases. Germline values: CDR1 MNHNS, CDR2 SASEGT. CDR3 length: 15 residues. J lost 5 bases, V lost 6 bases, and 9 bases had no gene match. The CDR3 region has the DNA TGTGCCAGCAGACCCACAGGGGGGTCGCATCAGCCCCAGCATTTT. Amino acids: CASRPTGGSHQPQHF.

The chain employs TRBV6-1 and TRBJ1-4; D might be TRBD1 (6 bases). V was clipped by 5 bases and J by 6 bases, with 16 bases between them. Germline V gene sequence: CDR1 MNHNS, CDR2 SASEGT. This CDR3 spans 15 amino acids. CDR3 in DNA: TGTGCCAGCAGTCTCGGACTCCAGGGGCATGAAAAACTGTTTTTT. Its protein is CASSLGLQGHEKLFF.

In the case of this clone: The same CDR3 can be traced to other DNA sequences in this sample. CDR3 in DNA: TGTGCCAGCCGCCCAAGACAGGGGTGGGATTCACCCCTCCACTTT. It translates to CASRPRQGWDSPLHF. This chain connects TRBV27 to TRBJ1-6, with 8 positions matching TRBD1. In germline, CDR1 is MNHEY, CDR2 SMNVEV (reference sequence). The V segment lost 8 bases and the J segment 8 bases; nucleotides outside the gene matches: 11. This CDR3 spans 15 amino acids.

This chain connects TRBV6-1 to TRBJ1-6; TRBD1 matches at 7 bases. The CDR3 runs to 15 residues. Trimming at V came to 11 bases and at J to 5 bases, leaving 12 bases not matched to a gene. Germline loops: CDR1 MNHNS, CDR2 SASEGT. CDR3 bases: TGTGCCGTCAAACCCTCGGGACAGCATAATTCACCCCTCCACTTT. Protein: CAVKPSGQHNSPLHF.

This chain connects TRBV11-2 to TRBJ2-1; D might be TRBD1 (6 bases). From germline, CDR1 is SGHAT and CDR2 FQNNGV. The CDR3 spans 18 residues. The V end was cut by 6 bases, the J end by 5 bases, with 26 bases between. The CDR3 bases are TGTGCCAGCAGTTTAAAACCGAGCGCGGACAGTTTCGACAATGAGCAGTTCTTC. Translated: CASSLKPSADSFDNEQFF.

This sequence joins TRBV6-1 and TRBJ1-5, with no clear D. The CDR3 runs to 15 residues. Germline V gene data show CDR1 as MNHNS and CDR2 as SASEGT. Trimming cost V 5 bases and J 2 bases, with 13 bases left between them. CDR3 sequence (DNA): TGTGCCAGCAGTCTTGCGGTTTTAGGCAATCAGCCCCAGCATTTT. This sequence encodes CASSLAVLGNQPQHF.

The chain links TRBV9 to TRBJ1-1; the D is unclear. Trimming left V 3 bases short and J 5 bases short, with 14 bases between. CDR3 length equals 14 residues. The germline V gene encodes CDR1 SGDLS and CDR2 YYNGEE. The CDR3 DNA follows: TGTGCCAGCAGCGCCTTAAACACAAAGACTGAAGCTTTCTTT. Translation gives CASSALNTKTEAFF. Full variable domain (remainder filled in from reference TRBV9 and TRBJ1-1): DSGVTQTPKHLITATGQRVTLRCSPRSGDLSVYWYQQSLDQGLQFLIQYYNGEERAKGNILERFSAQQFPDLHSELNLSSLELGDSALYFCASSALNTKTEAFFGQGTRLTVV.

The rearrangement links TRBV19 to TRBJ1-1, with D possibly being TRBD1 (6 bases). Germline loops: CDR1 LNHDA, CDR2 SQIVND (reference sequence). This CDR3 is built from 16 residues. V shed 5 bases and J shed 3 bases, with 19 bases lying between them. In DNA form, the CDR3 reads TGTGCCAGTAGTCAGGGGTTACGGTTTCGGGACACTGAAGCTTTCTTT. Its protein product is CASSQGLRFRDTEAFF.

The V and J genes are TRBV18 and TRBJ2-7; 9 bases map to TRBD1. The CDR3 sequence is 15 residues long. Germline values: CDR1 KGHSH, CDR2 LQKENI. V trimming: 2 bases; J trimming: 3 bases; junction bases outside the gene matches: 5. In DNA form, the CDR3 reads TGTGCCAGCTCACCAAAACGGACAGGGGACTACGAGCAGTACTTC. This translates into CASSPKRTGDYEQYF.

This chain uses TRBV6-6 with TRBJ1-5, with 9 bases identical to TRBD1. The germline V gene has CDR1 MNHNY and CDR2 SVGAGI (reference sequence). This CDR3 contains 14 residues. The junction had 7 bases not matched to a gene; V was cut back by 6 bases and J by 7 bases. The CDR3 reads CASSQDRGDQPQHF. The CDR3 DNA follows: TGTGCCAGCAGCCAGGACAGGGGAGACCAGCCCCAGCATTTT.

The chain links TRBV2 to TRBJ2-3; D is uncertain. V was pared by 3 bases and J by 10 bases, with 8 bases between. CDR1 is SNHLY and CDR2 is FYNNEI in the germline V gene. This CDR3 comprises 11 residues. The CDR3 DNA reads TGTGCCAGCAGTGACCTAGTGGCGCAGTATTTT. Translating gives CASSDLVAQYF.

The CDR3 coding sequence is TGTGCCAGCAATCTGTTCTGGCGCACAGATACGCAGTATTTT. Protein sequence: CASNLFWRTDTQYF. The rearrangement joins TRBV28 to TRBJ2-3, with no clear D. The CDR3 totals 14 residues. The germline V gene encodes CDR1 MDHEN and CDR2 SYDVKM. V shed 7 bases and J shed 1 base, with 12 bases lying between them.

The chain recombines TRBV10-2 with TRBJ2-1, with 7 positions matching TRBD2. The CDR3 is 18 amino acids. Germline trimming cut 0 bases from V and 4 bases from J; bases unmatched to any gene: 12. Per the germline V gene, CDR1 is WSHSY and CDR2 is SAAADI. CDR3 protein: CASSESRPGLLPYNEQFF. CDR3 DNA sequence: TGCGCCAGCAGTGAGTCTAGACCGGGACTACTCCCATACAATGAGCAGTTCTTC.

The chain combines TRBV7-2 with TRBJ2-7, with 8 bases fitting TRBD1. Germline V gene lookup returns CDR1 SGHTA and CDR2 FQGNSA. The length of the CDR3 is 13 residues. Trimming took 6 bases from V and 4 from J; bases not matched to a gene: 5. CDR3 protein: CASSPQGAYEQYF. The DNA of the CDR3 is TGTGCCAGCAGTCCCCAGGGGGCTTACGAGCAGTACTTC.

The chain's CDR3 is CASQINTEAFF. In DNA form, the CDR3 reads TGTGCCAGCCAAATCAACACTGAAGCTTTCTTT. This chain links TRBV28 with TRBJ1-1; D is ambiguous. Germline CDR1 and CDR2: MDHEN and SYDVKM. The CDR3 consists of 11 residues. The V end lost 8 bases, the J end lost 2 bases, and 6 bases lay between the germline ends.

The gene calls are TRBV5-1 and TRBJ1-1; possible D gene TRBD1, 5 bases. Germline lookup yields CDR1 SGHRS and CDR2 YFSETQ. The CDR3 is made up of 15 amino acids. Between the trimmed V and J ends, which lost 4 bases and 0 bases, there was a span of 13 bases. CDR3 sequence: CASSDGGFMNTEAFF. The CDR3 nucleotides read TGCGCCAGCAGCGACGGGGGTTTCATGAACACTGAAGCTTTCTTT.

This clone has a single count. The chain uses TRBV6-1 and TRBJ2-3, with 7 bases lining up with TRBD1. V shed 3 bases, J shed 3 bases, and the junction held 9 bases outside the gene matches. The CDR3 is made up of 16 amino acids. The germline V gene encodes CDR1 MNHNS and CDR2 SASEGT. This CDR3 reads CASSDPGGIGTDTQYF. As DNA, the CDR3 is TGTGCCAGCAGTGACCCAGGGGGTATTGGGACAGATACGCAGTATTTT.

This chain uses TRBV9 with TRBJ1-5, with D possibly matching TRBD1 (5 bases). CDR3 length: 14 residues. V gave up 0 bases and J gave up 7 bases, with 11 bases separating them. The V gene's germline CDR1 is SGDLS and CDR2 YYNGEE. The DNA of the CDR3 is TGTGCCAGCAGCGTAGGATCAGGGTGGCAGCCCCAGCATTTT. Residues: CASSVGSGWQPQHF.

This clone was seen a few times. The chain joins TRBV10-1 to TRBJ2-7, with no clear D. The CDR3 totals 15 residues. Germline V gives CDR1 WNHNN, CDR2 SYGVQD (reference sequence). V was pared by 3 bases and J by 0 bases, with 12 bases between. The chain's CDR3 is CASSEWSTSSYEQYF. CDR3 DNA: TGCGCCAGCAGTGAATGGAGTACCAGCTCCTACGAGCAGTACTTC.

V usage is TRBV15 and J usage is TRBJ2-7; D is perhaps TRBD1 (6 bases). CDR1 is LNHNV and CDR2 is YYDKDF in the germline V gene (reference sequence). The CDR3 loop spans 15 amino acids. V was pared by 0 bases and J by 2 bases, with 11 bases between. CDR3 sequence (DNA): TGTGCCACCAGCAGAGATCTTGGGGGCCCCTACGAGCAGTACTTC. Translating gives CATSRDLGGPYEQYF. The full variable domain, completed using reference TRBV15 and TRBJ2-7, is DAMVIQNPRYQVTQFGKPVTLSCSQTLNHNVMYWYQQKSSQAPKLLFHYYDKDFNNEADTPDNFQSRRPNTSFCFLDIRSPGLGDTAMYLCATSRDLGGPYEQYFGPGTRLTVT.

The rearrangement uses TRBV9 and TRBJ1-2; D perhaps matches TRBD1 (5 bases). Looked up from germline, CDR1 is SGDLS and CDR2 is YYNGEE. This CDR3 comprises 15 residues. The V and J ends lost 3 bases and 3 bases respectively, with 15 bases between them. CDR3 residues: CASSGNLKGDYGYTF. The DNA for the CDR3 is TGTGCCAGCAGCGGGAACCTTAAAGGGGACTATGGCTACACCTTC.

The V call is TRBV5-1, the J call TRBJ1-4; TRBD1 matches at 7 bases. J lost 4 bases, V lost 0 bases, and 12 bases had no gene match. CDR3 length: 18 amino acids. Germline CDR1 SGHRS, CDR2 YFSETQ. The CDR3 protein is CASSLAGAYGQVNEKLFF. CDR3 sequence (DNA): TGCGCCAGCAGCTTGGCCGGGGCATACGGACAGGTTAATGAAAAACTGTTTTTT.

The V and J genes are TRBV30 and TRBJ1-4; 7 positions agree with TRBD1. The germline gives CDR1 GTSNPN, CDR2 SVGIG (reference sequence). The CDR3 is 15 amino acids. V shed 3 bases, J shed 8 bases, and the junction held 12 bases outside the gene matches. CDR3 sequence: CAWRQQTGTREKLFF. The CDR3 DNA follows: TGTGCCTGGAGACAACAGACAGGGACGCGGGAAAAACTGTTTTTT.

V and J are TRBV28 and TRBJ1-5, with a possible D match to TRBD1 (5 bases). CDR3 size: 15 residues. CDR1 and CDR2 from the germline V gene are MDHEN and SYDVKM. Trimming removed 7 bases at V and 3 bases at J, with 16 bases between. The CDR3 loop is CASTPLTAYNQPQHF. The CDR3 DNA follows: TGTGCCAGCACCCCATTGACAGCCTACAATCAGCCCCAGCATTTT.